This T cell receptor beta chain was sequenced in a study of shared T cell receptors in the human thymus. The germline V and J ends were trimmed by 7 bases and 4 bases, with 19 bases remaining between them. The CDR3 runs 16 residues. Germline-derived CDR1 and CDR2 are MDHEN and SYDVKM. Clones were read by immunoSEQ multiplex PCR, and TCRdb kept only the in-frame ones, dropping some. The data hold 650,000 to 950,000 clones, with approximately 85% observed a single time. The same data also went into a second study, on human thymus T cells. From that second work: In corrective heart surgery, resections were taken, and these provided the thymus tissue. Thymic repertoires overlap heavily among unrelated individuals, related research has reported.

The specimen was thymocytes. The clonotype comes from a girl in the first two years of life with a congenital heart defect. This chain joins TRBV28 and TRBJ1-4, with D perhaps matching TRBD1 (5 bases). For the CDR3, the DNA is TGTGCCAGCAAGCCCCGGGGGGGGACCTTTAATGAAAAACTGTTTTTT. Protein: CASKPRGGTFNEKLFF.